What follows describes a single T cell receptor beta chain. What it recognizes is unknown. This record comes from a study of CD8 T cells in ankylosing spondylitis. Study-level results: Within ankylosing spondylitis blood, a TCR beta motif made up of seven or eight highly homologous variants appeared to be characteristic. CD8+ cells made up the disease-linked clones, which were relatively rare in peripheral blood. Within matched ankylosing spondylitis synovial fluid, disease-linked clones were reportedly significantly enriched.

CDR3 size: 16 residues. Losses at the gene ends were 2 bases for V and 6 bases for J; bases not matched to a gene: 9. Germline CDR1 is SGHTA and CDR2 is FQGTGA. TCRdb reprocessed the 5' RACE reads via MiXCR and lists one record per CDR3 protein. The sample consists of about 390,000 distinct CDR3 sequences, about 22% of them appearing once. The chain recombines TRBV7-3 with TRBJ2-1, with 8 bases matching TRBD2. The sample consisted of blood, either unsorted or a sorted T cell fraction (not recorded which). This TCR was recovered from a male donor with ankylosing spondylitis. CDR3 region: CASSLEAGEYGNEQFF. In DNA, the CDR3 is TGTGCCAGCAGCTTAGAAGCGGGAGAGTATGGCAATGAGCAGTTCTTC.